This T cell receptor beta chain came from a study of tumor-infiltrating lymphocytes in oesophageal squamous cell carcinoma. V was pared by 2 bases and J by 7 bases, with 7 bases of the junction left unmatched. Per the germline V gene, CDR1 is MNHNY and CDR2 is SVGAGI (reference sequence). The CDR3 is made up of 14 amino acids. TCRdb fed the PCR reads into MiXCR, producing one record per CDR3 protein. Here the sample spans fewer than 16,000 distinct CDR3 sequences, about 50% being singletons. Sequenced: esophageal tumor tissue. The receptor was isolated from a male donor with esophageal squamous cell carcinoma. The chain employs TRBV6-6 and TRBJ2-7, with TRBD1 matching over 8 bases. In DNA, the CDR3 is TGTGCCAGCAGTTACGGACAGGGCGGCGGTGAGCAGTACTTC. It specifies CASSYGQGGGEQYF.